The 28 T cell receptor beta chains below all came from one sample that was sequenced in a study of a mutant IDH1 vaccine in newly diagnosed glioma. Sequencing was performed with immunoSEQ multiplex PCR; in TCRdb, only in-frame clones are kept and a portion is missing. This table has approximately 34,000 clones, approximately 89% appearing once. What these receptors recognize is not known. Indicated time point: week 47, end of study. The content of each vaccine dose was 300 ug of mutant IDH1 20-mer peptide, and topical imiquimod accompanied it. This specimen was PBMCs, taken from a glioma patient whose treatment included an IDH1 peptide vaccine. The receptors were gathered from a man aged 40-49 years with glioma.

V usage is TRBV2 and J usage is TRBJ1-6; D gene ambiguous. Trimming left V 4 bases short and J 1 base short, with 20 bases between. Per the germline V gene, CDR1 is SNHLY and CDR2 is FYNNEI. This CDR3 comprises 19 residues. The CDR3: CASSGLASPNPSYNSPLHF. The CDR3 DNA reads as TGTGCCAGCAGTGGATTGGCCAGCCCGAACCCTTCCTATAATTCACCCCTCCACTTT.

The V gene is TRBV5-1, the J gene TRBJ1-3; D call uncertain. CDR3 length: 15 residues. Between the trimmed V and J ends, which lost 2 bases and 0 bases, there was a span of 9 bases. From germline, CDR1 is SGHRS and CDR2 YFSETQ. The CDR3 DNA is TGCGCCAGCAGCTTCCATCACGACTCTGGAAACACCATATATTTT. Its translation is CASSFHHDSGNTIYF.

This chain connects TRBV19 to TRBJ1-5; D possibly corresponds to TRBD1 (5 bases). Per germline, CDR1 LNHDA and CDR2 SQIVND (reference sequence). The CDR3 sequence is 15 residues long. V gave up 6 bases and J gave up 6 bases, with 18 bases separating them. CDR3 in DNA: TGTGCCAGTAGCGGGGCGACTGGCCGGGGTCAGCCCCAGCATTTT. It is translated as CASSGATGRGQPQHF.

This chain joins TRBV11-2 and TRBJ1-2; D is unresolved. The V and J ends lost 0 bases and 3 bases respectively, with 8 bases between them. The V gene's germline CDR1 is SGHAT and CDR2 FQNNGV. The CDR3 has 14 residues. CDR3 bases: TGTGCCAGCAGCTTAGACTCCGACTACTATGGCTACACCTTC. Translated, it gives CASSLDSDYYGYTF.

The V call is TRBV30, the J call TRBJ1-6; D is undetermined. The germline V and J ends were trimmed by 4 bases and 9 bases, with 13 bases remaining between them. Germline-derived CDR1 and CDR2 are GTSNPN and SVGIG (reference sequence). CDR3 length: 13 residues. The CDR3 DNA is TGTGCCTGGAAGAAAGGGCAAAGTTCACCCCTCCACTTT. Protein product: CAWKKGQSSPLHF. Combining the CDR3 with reference TRBV30 and TRBJ1-6 gives the whole variable domain SQTIHQWPATLVQPVGSPLSLECTVEGTSNPNLYWYRQAAGRGLQLLFYSVGIGQISSEVPQNLSASRPQDRQFILSSKKLLLSDSGFYLCAWKKGQSSPLHFGNGTRLTVT.

The V and J genes are TRBV7-2 and TRBJ1-4, with no clear D. The CDR3 loop spans 16 amino acids. V was trimmed by 5 bases and J by 3 bases, leaving 16 bases between them. From germline, CDR1 is SGHTA and CDR2 FQGNSA. CDR3: CASSAQSPGSNEKLFF. The CDR3 nucleotides are TGTGCCAGCAGCGCTCAGAGCCCGGGGTCTAATGAAAAACTGTTTTTT.

The chain is built from TRBV19 and TRBJ1-1, with D possibly being TRBD1 (5 bases). V lost 7 bases and J 4 bases, leaving 13 bases between the germline ends. CDR3 length: 13 residues. Germline CDR1 reads LNHDA; CDR2 reads SQIVND (reference sequence). This CDR3 reads CASTWGGGTEAFF. The CDR3, as DNA: TGTGCCAGTACTTGGGGTGGGGGCACTGAAGCTTTCTTT.

The chain combines TRBV9 with TRBJ2-1; 7 bases fit TRBD2. This CDR3 is built from 14 residues. Germline V gene sequence: CDR1 SGDLS, CDR2 YYNGEE. V was clipped by 4 bases and J by 6 bases; unmatched bases: 7. Here the CDR3 DNA reads TGTGCCAGCAGCTCCAATTGGGGGGGCAATGAGCAGTTCTTC. It yields the protein CASSSNWGGNEQFF.

The chain links TRBV19 to TRBJ2-7; D gene unclear. The V gene lost 0 bases and the J gene lost 3 bases, with 12 bases spanning the gap. The germline V gene encodes CDR1 LNHDA and CDR2 SQIVND (reference sequence). The CDR3 is 15 residues long. The CDR3 DNA follows: TGTGCCAGTAGTATAGAGAGAGGATTCTTCTACGAGCAGTACTTC. Amino acid sequence: CASSIERGFFYEQYF.

The chain employs TRBV7-9 and TRBJ2-3; 13 positions match TRBD2. Germline trimming cut 5 bases from V and 3 bases from J; bases unmatched to any gene: 2. There are 15 residues in the CDR3. Germline-derived CDR1 and CDR2 are SEHNR and FQNEAQ (reference sequence). The CDR3: CASSLTSGRTDTQYF. The CDR3, as DNA: TGTGCCAGCAGCCTGACTAGCGGGAGGACAGATACGCAGTATTTT.

The chain has TRBV5-6 and TRBJ1-3; D perhaps matches TRBD1 (5 bases). The germline CDR1 and CDR2 sequences are SGHDT and YYEEEE. The ends were cut back, 5 bases at V and 0 bases at J, with 12 bases in the middle. This CDR3 spans 15 amino acids. The CDR3 DNA reads as TGTGCCAGCAGACCGCGGGGGGTCTCTGGAAACACCATATATTTT. This encodes CASRPRGVSGNTIYF.

V is TRBV5-1 and J is TRBJ2-1; 8 positions match TRBD1. Germline V gene data show CDR1 as SGHRS and CDR2 as YFSETQ. The J segment lost 8 bases and the V segment lost 4 bases, leaving 8 bases of the junction unmatched. CDR3 length equals 14 residues. CDR3 amino acids: CASSGGQGGYEQFF. The CDR3 bases are TGCGCCAGCAGCGGAGGACAGGGTGGCTATGAGCAGTTCTTC.

The V call is TRBV5-1, the J call TRBJ2-7, with 7 nucleotides matching TRBD1. This CDR3 has 17 amino acids. The V gene end was trimmed by 1 base and the J gene end by 0 bases; junction bases not matched to a gene: 10. The germline CDR1 and CDR2 sequences are SGHRS and YFSETQ. Written as DNA, the CDR3 is TGCGCCAGCAGCTTGTATCTCCGGGGACAGAGCTCCTACGAGCAGTACTTC. Translation gives CASSLYLRGQSSYEQYF.

The rearrangement links TRBV7-2 to TRBJ1-4; no clear D gene. Trimming removed 1 base from V and 7 bases from J, with 7 bases in between. This CDR3 is 13 amino acids long. Germline V gene lookup returns CDR1 SGHTA and CDR2 FQGNSA. Written as DNA, the CDR3 is TGTGCCAGCAGCTTAGATTCGAGTGAAAAACTGTTTTTT. This sequence encodes CASSLDSSEKLFF.

V is TRBV19 and J is TRBJ1-1, with TRBD1 matching over 8 bases. Trimming at V came to 3 bases and at J to 0 bases, leaving 3 bases not matched to a gene. The length of the CDR3 is 15 residues. The germline CDR1 and CDR2 sequences are LNHDA and SQIVND (reference sequence). CDR3 nucleotide sequence: TGTGCCAGTAGTATCAGGACAGGGATGAACACTGAAGCTTTCTTT. Translating gives CASSIRTGMNTEAFF.

The chain couples TRBV4-1 to TRBJ1-1; D gene unclear. Trimming removed 4 bases at V and 1 base at J, with 16 bases between. This CDR3 is built from 16 residues. Germline V CDR1 and CDR2: MGHRA, YSYEKL. The CDR3 loop reads CASSLTHRDGNTEAFF. The DNA for the CDR3 is TGCGCCAGCAGCCTAACCCACAGAGACGGGAACACTGAAGCTTTCTTT.

In nucleotides, the CDR3 is TGTGCCAGCAGCTTAGTCGCAGGGGGTTTATCCGGGGAGCTGTTTTTT. It specifies CASSLVAGGLSGELFF. The chain has TRBV11-3 and TRBJ2-2; TRBD1 agrees at 7 bases. The V segment lost 1 base and the J segment 6 bases; nucleotides outside the gene matches: 8. Per germline, CDR1 SGHNT and CDR2 YENEEA. This CDR3 is built from 16 residues.

This clone was counted once. This chain joins TRBV4-3 and TRBJ1-4; the D gene is possibly TRBD1 (6 bases). The CDR3 covers 16 residues. Germline assignment: CDR1 LGHNA and CDR2 YSLEER. The V end was cut by 3 bases, the J end by 8 bases, with 19 bases between. The CDR3 sequence: CASSHAFSGEGEKLFF. The CDR3, as DNA: TGCGCCAGCAGCCACGCCTTCTCAGGGGAAGGCGAAAAACTGTTTTTT.

V and J are TRBV11-2 and TRBJ2-3, with D tentatively TRBD1 (6 bases). The V end was cut by 6 bases, the J end by 0 bases, with 10 bases between. This CDR3 contains 14 residues. Germline values: CDR1 SGHAT, CDR2 FQNNGV. The CDR3 loop reads CASSGTTSTDTQYF. The CDR3 DNA reads TGTGCCAGCAGTGGGACAACTAGCACAGATACGCAGTATTTT.

Regarding this clone: The identical CDR3 is also encoded by other nucleotide sequences in the sample. V is TRBV6-5 and J is TRBJ2-3; a possible D gene is TRBD2 (5 bases). The germline V and J ends were trimmed by 2 bases and 0 bases, with 6 bases remaining between them. Germline V gene sequence: CDR1 MNHEY, CDR2 SVGAGI. CDR3 length: 14 amino acids. The CDR3 loop is CASSYGGSTDTQYF. In DNA, the CDR3 is TGTGCCAGCAGTTACGGCGGGAGCACAGATACGCAGTATTTT.

Only one count was recorded for this clone. The chain joins TRBV6-6 to TRBJ2-3; D might be TRBD2 (6 bases). The germline V and J ends were trimmed by 2 bases and 6 bases, with 6 bases remaining between them. The CDR3 is made up of 12 amino acids. From germline, CDR1 is MNHNY and CDR2 SVGAGI (reference sequence). CDR3 nucleotide sequence: TGTGCCAGCAGTTACCGGGGGGATACGCAGTATTTT. As protein: CASSYRGDTQYF.

This chain uses TRBV6-4 with TRBJ1-5; 9 bases fit TRBD1. After removal of 2 bases from V and 1 base from J, the junction contained 6 bases not matched to a gene. In germline, CDR1 is MRHNA, CDR2 SNTAGT. The CDR3 length is 17 residues. The DNA for the CDR3 is TGTGCCAGCAGTGACCCAGAGACAGGGGGGAGCAATCAGCCCCAGCATTTT. Protein product: CASSDPETGGSNQPQHF.

This clone was seen a single time. The gene calls are TRBV9 and TRBJ1-1, with a weak D call TRBD1 (5 bases). CDR1 SGDLS and CDR2 YYNGEE come from the germline V gene. With 4 bases removed from V and 3 bases from J, the gap between germline ends came to 16 bases. The CDR3 has 15 amino acids. The CDR3 region is CASSSYPGGDTEAFF. CDR3 nucleotides: TGTGCCAGCAGCTCCTATCCCGGGGGAGACACTGAAGCTTTCTTT.

This clone was counted once. The V gene is TRBV4-2, the J gene TRBJ1-2; D not resolved. Between the trimmed V and J ends, which lost 0 bases and 1 base, there was a span of 21 bases. This CDR3 has 19 residues. Germline assignment: CDR1 LGHNA and CDR2 YNFKEQ. Written as DNA, the CDR3 is TGTGCCAGCAGCCAAGATGGTTGGTTCAGGAGTTCGTTTAACTATGGCTACACCTTC. Protein: CASSQDGWFRSSFNYGYTF.

This chain links TRBV7-9 with TRBJ1-5, with TRBD1 identical over 7 bases. After removal of 3 bases from V and 6 bases from J, the junction contained 5 bases not matched to a gene. The CDR3 is 14 residues long. The germline V gene encodes CDR1 SEHNR and CDR2 FQNEAQ (reference sequence). The CDR3 DNA reads TGTGCCAGCAGCTTCACAGGGGAAGGTCAGCCCCAGCATTTT. This encodes CASSFTGEGQPQHF.

J is TRBJ1-4 and V is TRBV28; no reliable D call. The J call may be faulty, since TRBJ2-2 better matches the DNA end. The germline V gene has CDR1 MDHEN and CDR2 SYDVKM. The CDR3 length is 14 residues. The CDR3 here is CASSLSLEPRELFF. CDR3 in DNA: TGTGCCAGCAGTTTATCTCTGGAGCCCAGGGAGCTGTTTTTT.

V is TRBV5-1 and J is TRBJ2-1; 9 bases fit TRBD1. This CDR3 has 15 amino acids. V shed 4 bases and J 9 bases; nucleotides not matched to a gene: 11. Germline V lookup: CDR1 SGHRS, CDR2 YFSETQ. The CDR3 coding sequence is TGCGCCAGCAGCGGCGAGACAGGGGGTTCTGGTGAGCAGTTCTTC. Its translation is CASSGETGGSGEQFF.

The rearrangement uses TRBV2 and TRBJ2-7; TRBD1 agrees at 8 bases. Trimming took 3 bases from V and 5 from J; bases not matched to a gene: 3. Germline assignment: CDR1 SNHLY and CDR2 FYNNEI. This CDR3 is built from 13 residues. The CDR3 DNA follows: TGTGCCAGCAGTGACGGACAGGGTAACGAGCAGTACGTC. This codes for CASSDGQGNEQYV.